The next 17 T cell receptor beta chains were all read from a single sample in a study of blood T cell repertoires in COVID-19. Sequencing used immunoSEQ multiplex PCR; TCRdb keeps in-frame clones, though not all of them. This table holds 200,000 to 300,000 clones, more than 70% found once. Sequenced sample: PBMCs or T cells enriched from blood (not recorded which). The receptors here all came from a woman in her 40s with acute COVID-19.

The chain uses TRBV2 and TRBJ2-7; D is undetermined. The CDR3 contains 11 residues. CDR1 SNHLY and CDR2 FYNNEI come from the germline V gene. The V end lost 5 bases, the J end lost 1 base, and 3 bases lay between the germline ends. CDR3 amino acids: CASSPSYEQYF. DNA for the CDR3: TGTGCCAGCAGTCCATCCTACGAGCAGTACTTC. Complete variable domain (other parts from reference TRBV2 and TRBJ2-7): EPEVTQTPSHQVTQMGQEVILRCVPISNHLYFYWYRQILGQKVEFLVSFYNNEISEKSEIFDDQFSVERPDGSNFTLKIRSTKLEDSAMYFCASSPSYEQYFGPGTRLTVT.

The CDR3 nucleotides read TGTGCCAGCAGTAGAGGGAAATCCTTTGGCTACACCTTC. Amino acid sequence: CASSRGKSFGYTF. The chain combines TRBV6-5 with TRBJ1-2, with unresolved D. Germline V gives CDR1 MNHEY, CDR2 SVGAGI. V gave up 5 bases and J gave up 7 bases, with 14 bases separating them. The CDR3 covers 13 residues.

The V gene is TRBV18, the J gene TRBJ1-6; D is unresolved. V was clipped by 3 bases and J by 1 base, with 7 bases between them. CDR1 KGHSH and CDR2 LQKENI come from the germline V gene. The CDR3 runs 15 residues. The CDR3 region has the DNA TGTGCCAGCTCACCGGGCAGATCCTATAATTCACCCCTCCACTTT. Its protein is CASSPGRSYNSPLHF.

This clone was recorded once. This chain uses TRBV6-2 or TRBV6-3 with TRBJ2-7; 8 nucleotides line up with TRBD1. The germline CDR1 and CDR2 sequences are MNHEY and SVGEGT. This CDR3 region has 14 residues. J was trimmed by 4 bases and V by 6 bases; bases with no gene match: 8. CDR3: CASRYGQGEYEQYV. CDR3 nucleotides: TGTGCCAGCAGATACGGACAGGGTGAATACGAGCAGTACGTC.

The chain joins TRBV7-9 to TRBJ2-7; maybe TRBD1 (6 bases). The CDR3 covers 13 residues. Between the trimmed V and J ends, which lost 3 bases and 0 bases, there was a span of 6 bases. Germline V CDR1 and CDR2: SEHNR, FQNEAQ (reference sequence). The DNA of the CDR3 is TGTGCCAGCAGCTTGGACAGCTCCTACGAGCAGTACTTC. Translated, it gives CASSLDSSYEQYF.

The chain combines TRBV6-2 or TRBV6-3 with TRBJ2-7; tentative D call: TRBD1 (6 bases). The germline V gene has CDR1 MNHEY and CDR2 SVGEGT. V was shortened by 4 bases and J by 3 bases, with 16 bases between the two germline ends. The CDR3 extends over 15 amino acids. CDR3 amino acids: CASSSPEGRGYEQYV. The CDR3 DNA reads as TGTGCCAGCAGTTCCCCCGAGGGCAGGGGCTACGAGCAGTACGTC.

This clone was counted between two and nine times. The genes are TRBV2 and TRBJ1-2, with 7 bases matching TRBD1. This CDR3 comprises 17 residues. CDR1 is SNHLY and CDR2 is FYNNEI in the germline V gene. V was pared by 5 bases and J by 0 bases, with 12 bases of the junction left unmatched. This chain's CDR3 is CASSLGTAGVANYGYTF. The CDR3 nucleotides are TGTGCCAGCAGTTTAGGGACAGCAGGAGTGGCTAACTATGGCTACACCTTC.

The genes are TRBV19 and TRBJ1-5; 9 bases align to TRBD1. The germline gives CDR1 LNHDA, CDR2 SQIVND (reference sequence). CDR3 size: 17 residues. V gave up 4 bases and J gave up 7 bases; unmatched junction bases: 14. CDR3: CASSTNPGQGLQQPQHF. CDR3 DNA: TGTGCCAGTAGTACCAATCCGGGACAGGGACTCCAACAGCCCCAGCATTTT.

The chain joins TRBV2 to TRBJ1-1; D not resolved. CDR1 and CDR2 (germline): SNHLY, FYNNEI. The CDR3 runs 12 residues. V lost 9 bases, J lost 0 bases, and 8 bases lay in between. CDR3 bases: TGTGCCAGTGGACTGATGAACACTGAAGCTTTCTTT. Amino acids: CASGLMNTEAFF.

In its sample, this clone was seen a few times. The V gene is TRBV28, the J gene TRBJ2-3, with TRBD2 matching 10 bases. The V segment lost 6 bases and the J segment 3 bases; nucleotides outside the gene matches: 12. This CDR3 comprises 17 residues. The V gene's germline CDR1 is MDHEN and CDR2 SYDVKM. This CDR3 is CASSGSYGLADTDTQYF. As DNA, the CDR3 is TGTGCCAGCAGCGGCTCCTATGGACTAGCGGATACAGATACGCAGTATTTT.

V usage is TRBV3-1 (or the pseudogene TRBV3-2) and J usage is TRBJ2-1, with 10 positions matching TRBD2. V trimming: 2 bases; J trimming: 5 bases; junction bases outside the gene matches: 3. Germline values: CDR1 LGHDT, CDR2 YNNKEL (reference sequence). The length of the CDR3 is 15 residues. CDR3 region: CASSQLAGADNEQFF. CDR3 DNA sequence: TGTGCCAGCAGCCAACTAGCGGGAGCTGACAATGAGCAGTTCTTC.

V usage is TRBV27 and J usage is TRBJ2-5; D is perhaps TRBD1 (6 bases). Germline V lookup: CDR1 MNHEY, CDR2 SMNVEV (reference sequence). This CDR3 has 13 residues. Trimming removed 5 bases from V and 4 bases from J, with 11 bases in between. The CDR3 nucleotides are TGTGCCAGCAGTCAACAGGGACCAGAGACCCAGTACTTC. Amino acid sequence: CASSQQGPETQYF.

J is TRBJ1-1 and V is TRBV12-3 or TRBV12-4; D uncertain. The CDR3 totals 12 residues. The germline V and J ends were trimmed by 3 bases and 4 bases, with 6 bases remaining between them. The CDR3 region has the DNA TGTGCCAGCAGTTTCGTCAGCACTGAAGCTTTCTTT. This encodes CASSFVSTEAFF.

This clone was observed once. The chain employs TRBV30 and TRBJ1-1; 9 nucleotides align to TRBD1. CDR3 length equals 13 residues. J lost 3 bases, V lost 5 bases, and 4 bases had no gene match. CDR1 is GTSNPN and CDR2 is SVGIG in the germline V gene (reference sequence). The CDR3 spells CAWGRTGDTEAFF. The CDR3 DNA reads as TGTGCCTGGGGCCGGACAGGGGACACTGAAGCTTTCTTT.

V gene TRBV7-6 combines with J gene TRBJ2-3; D unresolved. This CDR3 comprises 16 residues. Trimming removed 5 bases from V and 0 bases from J, with 15 bases in between. Germline CDR1 reads SGHVS; CDR2 reads FNYEAQ. CDR3 sequence reads: CASSPTEVTSTDTQYF. The CDR3 DNA reads as TGTGCCAGCAGCCCCACCGAGGTGACTAGCACAGATACGCAGTATTTT.

The CDR3 reads CASSEAQLYNQPQHF. CDR3 DNA sequence: TGTGCCAGCAGTGAAGCGCAACTTTACAATCAGCCCCAGCATTTT. The gene calls are TRBV2 and TRBJ1-5, with D unresolved. CDR1 is SNHLY, CDR2 FYNNEI, per germline. V shed 0 bases and J shed 3 bases, with 9 bases lying between them. The CDR3 runs 15 residues. The full variable domain, in which reference TRBV2 and TRBJ1-5 provide the parts outside the CDR3, is EPEVTQTPSHQVTQMGQEVILRCVPISNHLYFYWYRQILGQKVEFLVSFYNNEISEKSEIFDDQFSVERPDGSNFTLKIRSTKLEDSAMYFCASSEAQLYNQPQHFGDGTRLSIL.

V and J are TRBV3-1 (or the pseudogene TRBV3-2) and TRBJ1-2; D is possibly TRBD1 (6 bases). This CDR3 comprises 13 residues. V lost 2 bases and J 8 bases, leaving 12 bases between the germline ends. Looked up from germline, CDR1 is LGHDT and CDR2 is YNNKEL (reference sequence). This CDR3 reads CASSQFKGDGYTF. The CDR3 region has the DNA TGTGCCAGCAGCCAATTTAAGGGGGACGGCTACACCTTC.